The entry below describes one T cell receptor (beta chain). As yet, its antigen is unknown. This entry belongs to a study of T cell repertoires in cytomegalovirus infection. The junction had 8 bases not matched to a gene; V was cut back by 5 bases and J by 7 bases. This CDR3 is built from 14 residues. Per the germline V gene, CDR1 is LNHDA and CDR2 is SQIVND (reference sequence). TCRdb re-analysed the reads in MiXCR, keeping a single row per CDR3 protein. The data hold roughly 500,000 distinct CDR3 sequences, with around 35% observed a single time. The source was cultured PBMCs, collected from culture after CMV antigen stimulation. This receptor was identified in a human donor in good health (CMV status not recorded). Some clones in this sample may be carry-over from other donors' samples. The chain uses TRBV19 and TRBJ2-1, with TRBD1 identical over 7 bases. The DNA for the CDR3 is TGTGCCAGTAGTGCGCCGGGACAGATAAATGAGCAGTTCTTC. Amino acids: CASSAPGQINEQFF.